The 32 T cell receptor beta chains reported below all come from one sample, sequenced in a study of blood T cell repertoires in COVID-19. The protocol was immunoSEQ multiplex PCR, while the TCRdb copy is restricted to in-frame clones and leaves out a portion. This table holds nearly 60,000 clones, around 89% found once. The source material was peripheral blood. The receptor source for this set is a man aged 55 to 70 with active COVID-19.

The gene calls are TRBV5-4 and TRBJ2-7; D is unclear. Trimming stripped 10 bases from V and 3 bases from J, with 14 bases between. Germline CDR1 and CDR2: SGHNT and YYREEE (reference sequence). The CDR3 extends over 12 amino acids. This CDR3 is CALGSSGYEQYF. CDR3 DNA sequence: TGTGCCCTCGGGTCGAGTGGCTACGAGCAGTACTTC.

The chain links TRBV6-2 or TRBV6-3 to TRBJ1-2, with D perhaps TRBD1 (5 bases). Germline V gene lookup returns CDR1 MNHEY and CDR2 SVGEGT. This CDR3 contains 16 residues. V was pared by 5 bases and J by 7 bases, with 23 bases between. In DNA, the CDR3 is TGTGCCAGCAGTACCTCGATAGGGGTTTGGGATCCTGGCTACACCTTC. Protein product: CASSTSIGVWDPGYTF.

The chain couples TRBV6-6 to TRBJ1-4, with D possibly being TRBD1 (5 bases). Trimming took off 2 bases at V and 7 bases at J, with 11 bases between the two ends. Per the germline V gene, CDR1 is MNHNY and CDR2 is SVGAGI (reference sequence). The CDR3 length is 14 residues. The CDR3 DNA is TGTGCCAGCAGTTACCAGGACACGGCTGAAAAACTGTTTTTT. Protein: CASSYQDTAEKLFF.

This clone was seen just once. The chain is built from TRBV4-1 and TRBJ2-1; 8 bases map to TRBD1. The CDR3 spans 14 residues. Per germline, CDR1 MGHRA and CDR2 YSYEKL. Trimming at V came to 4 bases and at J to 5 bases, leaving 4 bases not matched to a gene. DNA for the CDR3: TGCGCCAGCAGCCGGGACAGGAGCAACAATGAGCAGTTCTTC. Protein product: CASSRDRSNNEQFF.

CDR3 amino acids: CASGGTVYNSPLHF. CDR3 nucleotide sequence: TGTGCCAGCGGAGGGACGGTGTATAATTCACCCCTCCACTTT. The rearrangement links TRBV27 to TRBJ1-6; maybe TRBD1 (5 bases). This CDR3 has 14 amino acids. Trimming left V 8 bases short and J 4 bases short, with 12 bases between. Looked up from germline, CDR1 is MNHEY and CDR2 is SMNVEV (reference sequence).

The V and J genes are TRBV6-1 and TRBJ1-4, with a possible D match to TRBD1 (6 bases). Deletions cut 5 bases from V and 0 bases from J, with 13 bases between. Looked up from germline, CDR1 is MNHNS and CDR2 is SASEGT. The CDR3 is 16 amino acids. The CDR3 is CASSKDRFATNEKLFF. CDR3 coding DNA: TGTGCCAGCAGTAAAGACAGGTTTGCAACTAATGAAAAACTGTTTTTT.

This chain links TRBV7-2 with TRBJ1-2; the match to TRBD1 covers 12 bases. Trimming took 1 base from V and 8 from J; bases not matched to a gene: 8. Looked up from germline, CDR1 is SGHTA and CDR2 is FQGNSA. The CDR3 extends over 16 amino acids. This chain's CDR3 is CASSLGGQGAPRGYTF. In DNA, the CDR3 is TGTGCCAGCAGCTTAGGGGGACAGGGGGCGCCCCGGGGCTACACCTTC.

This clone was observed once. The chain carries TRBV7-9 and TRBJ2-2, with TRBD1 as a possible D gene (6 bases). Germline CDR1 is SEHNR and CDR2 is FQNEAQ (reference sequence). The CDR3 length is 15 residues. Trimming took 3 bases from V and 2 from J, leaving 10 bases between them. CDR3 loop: CASSLDRSNTGELFF. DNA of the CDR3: TGTGCCAGCAGCTTGGACAGAAGCAACACCGGGGAGCTGTTTTTT.

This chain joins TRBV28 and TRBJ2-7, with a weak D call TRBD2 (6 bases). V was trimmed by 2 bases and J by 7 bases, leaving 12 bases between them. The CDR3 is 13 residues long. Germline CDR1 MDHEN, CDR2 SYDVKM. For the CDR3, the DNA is TGTGCCAGCAGTTTAGGGGGGATTCGGGAGCAGTACTTC. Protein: CASSLGGIREQYF.

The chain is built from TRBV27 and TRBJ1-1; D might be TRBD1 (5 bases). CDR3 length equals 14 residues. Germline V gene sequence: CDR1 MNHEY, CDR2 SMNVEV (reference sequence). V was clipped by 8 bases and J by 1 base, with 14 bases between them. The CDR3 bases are TGTGCCAGCCATGTCCAGGGCCCGAACACTGAAGCTTTCTTT. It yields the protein CASHVQGPNTEAFF.

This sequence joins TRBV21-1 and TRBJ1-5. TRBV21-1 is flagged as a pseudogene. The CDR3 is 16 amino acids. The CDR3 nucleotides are TGTGCCAGCAGCCCACTTCAACGTTATAGCAATCAGCCCCAGCATTTT. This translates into CASSPLQRYSNQPQHF.

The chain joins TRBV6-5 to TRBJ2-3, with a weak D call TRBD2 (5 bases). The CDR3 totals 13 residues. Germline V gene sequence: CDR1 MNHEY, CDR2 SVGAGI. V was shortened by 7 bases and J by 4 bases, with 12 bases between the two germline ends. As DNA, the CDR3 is TGTGCCAGCAAACTAGATTTGGCAGATACGCAGTATTTT. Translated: CASKLDLADTQYF.

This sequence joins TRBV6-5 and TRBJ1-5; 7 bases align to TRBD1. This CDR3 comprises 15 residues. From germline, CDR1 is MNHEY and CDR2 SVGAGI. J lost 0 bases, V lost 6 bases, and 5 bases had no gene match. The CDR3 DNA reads TGTGCCAGCAGCACCGGGACAGTTAGCAATCAGCCCCAGCATTTT. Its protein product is CASSTGTVSNQPQHF.

This chain's CDR3 is CSVGQGRYEQYF. The CDR3 coding sequence is TGCAGCGTTGGACAGGGCCGATACGAGCAGTACTTC. The chain uses TRBV29-1 and TRBJ2-7, with TRBD1 matching 7 bases. The CDR3 has 12 amino acids. V trimming: 4 bases; J trimming: 4 bases; junction bases outside the gene matches: 4. CDR1 and CDR2 (germline): SQVTM, ANQGSEA.

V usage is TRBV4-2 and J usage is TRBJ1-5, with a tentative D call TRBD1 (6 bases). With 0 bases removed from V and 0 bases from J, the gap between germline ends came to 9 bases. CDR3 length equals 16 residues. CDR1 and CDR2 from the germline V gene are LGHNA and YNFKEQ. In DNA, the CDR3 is TGTGCCAGCAGCCAAGACCGACAGGTTAGCAATCAGCCCCAGCATTTT. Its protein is CASSQDRQVSNQPQHF.

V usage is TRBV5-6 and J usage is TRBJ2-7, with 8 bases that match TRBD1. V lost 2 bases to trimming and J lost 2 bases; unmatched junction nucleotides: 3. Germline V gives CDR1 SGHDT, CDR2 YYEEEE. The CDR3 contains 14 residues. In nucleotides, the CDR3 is TGTGCCAGCAGCTTAGACAGGGGCGCCTACGAGCAGTACTTC. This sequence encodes CASSLDRGAYEQYF.

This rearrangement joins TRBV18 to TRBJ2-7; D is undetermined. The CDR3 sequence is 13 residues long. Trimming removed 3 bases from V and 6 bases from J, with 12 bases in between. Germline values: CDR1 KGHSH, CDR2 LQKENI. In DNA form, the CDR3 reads TGTGCCAGCTCACCGAGAGGTTTCGGCGAGCAGTACTTC. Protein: CASSPRGFGEQYF.

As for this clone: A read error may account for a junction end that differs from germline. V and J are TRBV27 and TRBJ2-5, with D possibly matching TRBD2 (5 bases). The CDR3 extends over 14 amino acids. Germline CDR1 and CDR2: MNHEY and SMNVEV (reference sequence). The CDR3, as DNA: TGTGCCAGCAGTCCGACTAAACCAAGAGAGTCCCAGTACTTC. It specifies CASSPTKPRESQYF.

DNA of the CDR3: TGTGCCAGCAGTCTGCTGGGACTAGCGGGAAATGAGCAGTTCTTC. Amino acid sequence: CASSLLGLAGNEQFF. The chain is built from TRBV28 and TRBJ2-1, with 13 bases lining up with TRBD2. CDR1 is MDHEN, CDR2 SYDVKM, per germline. V shed 5 bases and J 7 bases; nucleotides not matched to a gene: 5. The CDR3 totals 15 residues.

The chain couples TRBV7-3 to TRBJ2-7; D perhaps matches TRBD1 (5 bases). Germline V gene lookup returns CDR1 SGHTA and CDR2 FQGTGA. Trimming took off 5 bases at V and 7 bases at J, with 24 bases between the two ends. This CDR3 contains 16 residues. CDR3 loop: CASSPFSGNPPGEQYF. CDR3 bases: TGTGCCAGCAGCCCCTTTTCAGGGAACCCACCGGGTGAGCAGTACTTC.

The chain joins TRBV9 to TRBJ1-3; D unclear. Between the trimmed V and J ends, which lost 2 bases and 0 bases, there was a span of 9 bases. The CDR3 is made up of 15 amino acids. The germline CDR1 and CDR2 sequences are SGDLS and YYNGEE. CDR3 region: CASSVDTDSGNTIYF. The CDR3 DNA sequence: TGTGCCAGCAGCGTCGACACCGACTCTGGAAACACCATATATTTT.

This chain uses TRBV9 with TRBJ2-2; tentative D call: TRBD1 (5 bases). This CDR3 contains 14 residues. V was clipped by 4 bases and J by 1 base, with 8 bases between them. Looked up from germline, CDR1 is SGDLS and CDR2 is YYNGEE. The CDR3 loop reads CASSHTGNTGELFF. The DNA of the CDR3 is TGTGCCAGCAGCCACACAGGGAACACCGGGGAGCTGTTTTTT.

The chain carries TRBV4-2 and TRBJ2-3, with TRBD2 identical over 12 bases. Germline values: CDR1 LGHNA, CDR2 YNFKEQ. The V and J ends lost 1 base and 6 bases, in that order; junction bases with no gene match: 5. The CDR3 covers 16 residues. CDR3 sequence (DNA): TGTGCCAGCAGCCAAGGCCTAGCGGGGGGGAGGGATACGCAGTATTTT. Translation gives CASSQGLAGGRDTQYF.

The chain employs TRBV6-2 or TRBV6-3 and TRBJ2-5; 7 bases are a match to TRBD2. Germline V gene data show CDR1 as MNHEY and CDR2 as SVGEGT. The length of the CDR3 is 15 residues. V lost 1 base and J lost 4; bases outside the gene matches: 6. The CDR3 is CASSYFGGGRETQYF. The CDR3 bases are TGTGCCAGCAGTTACTTTGGGGGGGGGAGAGAGACCCAGTACTTC.

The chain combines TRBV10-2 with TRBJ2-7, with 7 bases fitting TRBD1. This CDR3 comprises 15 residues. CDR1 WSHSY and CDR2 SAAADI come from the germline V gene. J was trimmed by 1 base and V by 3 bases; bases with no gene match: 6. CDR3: CASSDRQGRSYEQYF. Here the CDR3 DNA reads TGCGCCAGCAGTGATAGACAGGGTCGGTCCTACGAGCAGTACTTC.

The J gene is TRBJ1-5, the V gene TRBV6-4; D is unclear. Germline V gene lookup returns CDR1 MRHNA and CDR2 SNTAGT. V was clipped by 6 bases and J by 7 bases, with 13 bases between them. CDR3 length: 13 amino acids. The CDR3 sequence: CASSAGTGQPQHF. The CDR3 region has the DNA TGTGCCAGCAGCGCCGGCACGGGGCAGCCCCAGCATTTT.

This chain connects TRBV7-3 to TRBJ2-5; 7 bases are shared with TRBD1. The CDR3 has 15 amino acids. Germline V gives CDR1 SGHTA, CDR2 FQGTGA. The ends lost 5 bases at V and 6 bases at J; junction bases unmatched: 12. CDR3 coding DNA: TGTGCCAGCAGCACTACCTCGTGGGACAGCAAGACCCAGTACTTC. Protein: CASSTTSWDSKTQYF.

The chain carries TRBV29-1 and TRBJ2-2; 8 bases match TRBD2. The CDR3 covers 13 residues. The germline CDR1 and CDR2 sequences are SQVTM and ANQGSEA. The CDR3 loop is CIHRGGTIGELFF. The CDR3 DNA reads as TGCATCCATCGGGGGGGAACCATCGGGGAGCTGTTTTTT.

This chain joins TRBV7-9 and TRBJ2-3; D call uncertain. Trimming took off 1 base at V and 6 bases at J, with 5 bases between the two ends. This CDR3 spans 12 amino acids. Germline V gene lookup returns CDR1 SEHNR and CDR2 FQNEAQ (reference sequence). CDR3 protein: CASSLGVDTQYF. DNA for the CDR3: TGTGCCAGCAGCTTAGGAGTGGATACGCAGTATTTT. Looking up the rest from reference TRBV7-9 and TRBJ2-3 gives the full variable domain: DTGVSQNPRHKITKRGQNVTFRCDPISEHNRLYWYRQTLGQGPEFLTYFQNEAQLEKSRLLSDRFSAERPKGSFSTLEIQRTEQGDSAMYLCASSLGVDTQYFGPGTRLTVL.

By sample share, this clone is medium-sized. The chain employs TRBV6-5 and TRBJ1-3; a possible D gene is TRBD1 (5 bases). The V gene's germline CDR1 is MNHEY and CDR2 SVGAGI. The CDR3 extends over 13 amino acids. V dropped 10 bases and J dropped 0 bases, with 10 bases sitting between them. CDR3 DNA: TGTGCCACCGAGACAGACTCTGGAAACACCATATATTTT. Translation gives CATETDSGNTIYF.

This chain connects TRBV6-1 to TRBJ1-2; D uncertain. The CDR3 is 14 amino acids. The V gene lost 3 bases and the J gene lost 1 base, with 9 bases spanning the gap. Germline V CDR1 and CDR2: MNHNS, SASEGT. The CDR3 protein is CASSEGPINYGYTF. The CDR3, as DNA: TGTGCCAGCAGTGAGGGCCCGATTAACTATGGCTACACCTTC.

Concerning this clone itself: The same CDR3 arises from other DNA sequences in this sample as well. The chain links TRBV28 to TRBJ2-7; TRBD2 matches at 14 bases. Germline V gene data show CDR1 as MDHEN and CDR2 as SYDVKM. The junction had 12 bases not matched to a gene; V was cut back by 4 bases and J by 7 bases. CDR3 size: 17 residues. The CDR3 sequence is CASSSGGLAGVSGEQYF. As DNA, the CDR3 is TGTGCCAGCAGTTCCGGGGGACTAGCGGGAGTCAGTGGGGAGCAGTACTTC.